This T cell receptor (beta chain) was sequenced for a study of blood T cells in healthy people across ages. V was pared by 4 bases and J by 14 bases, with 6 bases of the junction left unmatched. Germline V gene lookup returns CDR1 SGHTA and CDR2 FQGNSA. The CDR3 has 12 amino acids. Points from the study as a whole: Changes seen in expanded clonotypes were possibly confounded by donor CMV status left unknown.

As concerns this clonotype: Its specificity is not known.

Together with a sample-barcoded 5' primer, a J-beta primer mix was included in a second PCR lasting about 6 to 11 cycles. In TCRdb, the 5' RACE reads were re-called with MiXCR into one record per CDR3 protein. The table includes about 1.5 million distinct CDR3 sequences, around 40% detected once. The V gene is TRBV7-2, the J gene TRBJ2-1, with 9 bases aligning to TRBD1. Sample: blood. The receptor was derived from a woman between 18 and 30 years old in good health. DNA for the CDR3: TGTGCCAGCAGCTCTGGACAGGGGAGGGAGTTCTTC. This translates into CASSSGQGREFF.